This is a list of T cell receptor beta chains from one sample in a study of identical twins. A single record per CDR3 protein comes from TCRdb applying MiXCR to the 5' RACE reads. The data show some 440,000 distinct CDR3 sequences, 24% seen once. In addition, the sample was reused for a study of T cells expressing NK-cell markers.

Material: CD4+ T cells sorted from blood. Receptors were obtained from a woman in her late teens or twenties in good health. Both conserved end residues are part of each CDR3. Fields, in order: CDR3 protein, CDR3 DNA, CDR3 length, J gene, D gene, V gene, clone size. A D gene is named only where the DNA matches it firmly. Only some rows state a clone size, as once, few, many or a class for expanded clones.

CDR3 protein: CASRPLGDNQETQYF; CDR3 DNA: TGCGCCAGCAGGCCCCTAGGGGACAACCAAGAGACCCAGTACTTC; CDR3 length: 15; J gene: TRBJ2-5; D gene: NA; V gene: TRBV5-1; clone size: NA
CDR3 protein: CASSQGYTEYF; CDR3 DNA: TGTGCCAGCAGCCAAGGATACACAGAGTATTTT; CDR3 length: 11; J gene: TRBJ2-3; D gene: NA; V gene: TRBV5-6; clone size: NA
CDR3 protein: CASSYSERHQSTDTQYF; CDR3 DNA: TGTGCCAGCAGTTACTCAGAGCGCCACCAAAGCACAGATACGCAGTATTTT; CDR3 length: 17; J gene: TRBJ2-3; D gene: NA; V gene: TRBV6-2/TRBV6-3; clone size: NA
CDR3 protein: CASSLIRAGRVYNEQFF; CDR3 DNA: TGTGCCAGCAGTTTGATTCGGGCTGGGCGTGTGTACAATGAGCAGTTCTTC; CDR3 length: 17; J gene: TRBJ2-1; D gene: NA; V gene: TRBV12-3/TRBV12-4; clone size: NA
CDR3 protein: CASSFDSYEQYF; CDR3 DNA: TGCGCCAGCAGCTTTGACAGCTACGAGCAGTACTTC; CDR3 length: 12; J gene: TRBJ2-7; D gene: NA; V gene: TRBV5-1; clone size: many
CDR3 protein: CASSQGRAGVINTQYF; CDR3 DNA: TGCGCCAGCAGCCAAGGACGAGCGGGAGTCATAAATACGCAGTATTTT; CDR3 length: 16; J gene: TRBJ2-3; D gene: TRBD2; V gene: TRBV4-1; clone size: NA
CDR3 protein: CASSQVGSSDTQYF; CDR3 DNA: TGCGCCAGCAGCCAAGTAGGGAGTTCAGATACGCAGTATTTT; CDR3 length: 14; J gene: TRBJ2-3; D gene: NA; V gene: TRBV4-3; clone size: few
CDR3 protein: CASSVDPTDVLVEAFF; CDR3 DNA: TGTGCCAGCAGCGTAGATCCCACGGACGTCCTAGTAGAAGCTTTCTTT; CDR3 length: 16; J gene: TRBJ1-1; D gene: NA; V gene: TRBV9; clone size: few
CDR3 protein: CASREHLDKGYTF; CDR3 DNA: TGCGCCAGCAGGGAACACCTAGACAAGGGCTACACCTTC; CDR3 length: 13; J gene: TRBJ1-2; D gene: NA; V gene: TRBV5-1; clone size: few
CDR3 protein: CASDMGNTGELFF; CDR3 DNA: TGCGCCAGCGACATGGGGAACACCGGGGAGCTGTTTTTT; CDR3 length: 13; J gene: TRBJ2-2; D gene: NA; V gene: TRBV5-1; clone size: few
CDR3 protein: CASSWASSGTDTQYF; CDR3 DNA: TGTGCCAGCAGTTGGGCCAGCTCTGGCACAGATACGCAGTATTTT; CDR3 length: 15; J gene: TRBJ2-3; D gene: NA; V gene: TRBV6-5; clone size: NA
CDR3 protein: CASSPYSGGFNEQFF; CDR3 DNA: TGTGCCAGCAGCCCTTATTCAGGGGGCTTCAATGAGCAGTTCTTC; CDR3 length: 15; J gene: TRBJ2-1; D gene: TRBD1; V gene: TRBV7-9; clone size: NA
CDR3 protein: CSARKGAERELFF; CDR3 DNA: TGCAGTGCTCGGAAGGGTGCCGAGCGGGAGCTGTTTTTT; CDR3 length: 13; J gene: TRBJ2-2; D gene: NA; V gene: TRBV20-1; clone size: NA
CDR3 protein: CSLKPGTANTEAFF; CDR3 DNA: TGCAGTCTCAAGCCGGGGACGGCGAACACTGAAGCTTTCTTT; CDR3 length: 14; J gene: TRBJ1-1; D gene: NA; V gene: TRBV20-1; clone size: NA
CDR3 protein: CASSVVTGGRTDTQYF; CDR3 DNA: TGTGCCAGCAGCGTAGTAACAGGGGGACGCACAGATACGCAGTATTTT; CDR3 length: 16; J gene: TRBJ2-3; D gene: TRBD1; V gene: TRBV9; clone size: NA
CDR3 protein: CASRWGEPQETQYF; CDR3 DNA: TGCGCCAGCAGATGGGGGGAGCCGCAAGAGACCCAGTACTTC; CDR3 length: 14; J gene: TRBJ2-5; D gene: NA; V gene: TRBV5-1; clone size: few
CDR3 protein: CASSQRTSGTGELFF; CDR3 DNA: TGCGCCAGCAGCCAGAGGACTAGCGGCACCGGGGAGCTGTTTTTT; CDR3 length: 15; J gene: TRBJ2-2; D gene: TRBD2; V gene: TRBV5-1; clone size: NA
CDR3 protein: CASSLRVAGYNEQFF; CDR3 DNA: TGTGCCAGCAGCTTGAGGGTAGCGGGTTACAATGAGCAGTTCTTC; CDR3 length: 15; J gene: TRBJ2-1; D gene: TRBD2; V gene: TRBV5-6; clone size: NA
CDR3 protein: CSVRGGWGMNTEAFF; CDR3 DNA: TGCAGCGTTAGAGGGGGATGGGGCATGAACACTGAAGCTTTCTTT; CDR3 length: 15; J gene: TRBJ1-1; D gene: NA; V gene: TRBV29-1; clone size: many
CDR3 protein: CASRGSGAGENEQFF; CDR3 DNA: TGTGCCAGCAGGGGTAGCGGTGCGGGAGAAAATGAGCAGTTCTTC; CDR3 length: 15; J gene: TRBJ2-1; D gene: TRBD2; V gene: TRBV27; clone size: NA
CDR3 protein: CASKKTGNYGYTF; CDR3 DNA: TGTGCCAGCAAAAAGACAGGGAACTATGGCTACACCTTC; CDR3 length: 13; J gene: TRBJ1-2; D gene: TRBD1; V gene: TRBV6-1; clone size: few
CDR3 protein: CASSGDSMNTEAFF; CDR3 DNA: TGCGCCAGCAGCGGGGACAGTATGAACACTGAAGCTTTCTTT; CDR3 length: 14; J gene: TRBJ1-1; D gene: TRBD1; V gene: TRBV5-1; clone size: many
CDR3 protein: CSALLGGYTEAFF; CDR3 DNA: TGCAGTGCCCTTCTGGGGGGTTACACTGAAGCTTTCTTT; CDR3 length: 13; J gene: TRBJ1-1; D gene: NA; V gene: TRBV20-1; clone size: NA
CDR3 protein: CASSYIGNNEQFF; CDR3 DNA: TGTGCCAGCAGTTACATAGGAAACAATGAGCAGTTCTTC; CDR3 length: 13; J gene: TRBJ2-1; D gene: NA; V gene: TRBV6-5; clone size: NA
CDR3 protein: CASSQGGGKGETQYF; CDR3 DNA: TGTGCCAGCAGCCAAGGAGGCGGGAAAGGAGAGACCCAGTACTTC; CDR3 length: 15; J gene: TRBJ2-5; D gene: NA; V gene: TRBV3-1; clone size: NA
CDR3 protein: CSAHSGRAPYGYTF; CDR3 DNA: TGCAGTGCCCATTCAGGCAGGGCCCCCTATGGCTACACCTTC; CDR3 length: 14; J gene: TRBJ1-2; D gene: NA; V gene: TRBV20-1; clone size: NA
CDR3 protein: CASRWTSGESDTQYF; CDR3 DNA: TGTGCCAGCAGATGGACTAGCGGGGAATCAGATACGCAGTATTTT; CDR3 length: 15; J gene: TRBJ2-3; D gene: TRBD2; V gene: TRBV7-3; clone size: NA
CDR3 protein: CASSQGELDTQYF; CDR3 DNA: TGCGCCAGCAGCCAAGGGGAATTAGATACGCAGTATTTT; CDR3 length: 13; J gene: TRBJ2-3; D gene: NA; V gene: TRBV4-3; clone size: few
CDR3 protein: CSARDRTRLAKNIQYF; CDR3 DNA: TGCAGTGCTAGAGATCGGACCAGACTAGCCAAAAACATTCAGTACTTC; CDR3 length: 16; J gene: TRBJ2-4; D gene: NA; V gene: TRBV20-1; clone size: NA
CDR3 protein: CASSGGGGSYEQYF; CDR3 DNA: TGTGCCAGCAGTGGCGGCGGGGGCTCCTACGAGCAGTACTTC; CDR3 length: 14; J gene: TRBJ2-7; D gene: TRBD2; V gene: TRBV25-1; clone size: NA
CDR3 protein: CASSSPSGSITGELFF; CDR3 DNA: TGTGCCAGCAGCTCCCCTAGCGGGAGTATCACCGGGGAGCTGTTTTTT; CDR3 length: 16; J gene: TRBJ2-2; D gene: TRBD2; V gene: TRBV7-2; clone size: few
CDR3 protein: CSARDPRQGGYTF; CDR3 DNA: TGCAGTGCTAGAGATCCCCGTCAGGGGGGCTACACCTTC; CDR3 length: 13; J gene: TRBJ1-2; D gene: NA; V gene: TRBV20-1; clone size: NA
CDR3 protein: CASSFPLDRTVRYEAFF; CDR3 DNA: TGTGCCAGCAGTTTCCCCCTGGACAGAACAGTACGATATGAAGCTTTCTTT; CDR3 length: 17; J gene: TRBJ1-1; D gene: NA; V gene: TRBV12-3/TRBV12-4; clone size: NA
CDR3 protein: CASTPGEPGREKLFF; CDR3 DNA: TGTGCCAGCACCCCAGGAGAGCCCGGAAGAGAAAAACTGTTTTTT; CDR3 length: 15; J gene: TRBJ1-4; D gene: NA; V gene: TRBV6-1; clone size: NA
CDR3 protein: CASSPTGTWNTGELFF; CDR3 DNA: TGTGCCAGCAGCCCAACCGGGACTTGGAACACCGGGGAGCTGTTTTTT; CDR3 length: 16; J gene: TRBJ2-2; D gene: NA; V gene: TRBV7-3; clone size: few
CDR3 protein: CSVVRTGGSSYEQYF; CDR3 DNA: TGCAGCGTTGTTAGGACAGGGGGCTCCTCCTACGAGCAGTACTTC; CDR3 length: 15; J gene: TRBJ2-7; D gene: TRBD1; V gene: TRBV29-1; clone size: NA
CDR3 protein: CSVDGLRATGELFF; CDR3 DNA: TGCAGCGTTGATGGGCTCAGGGCGACCGGGGAGCTGTTTTTT; CDR3 length: 14; J gene: TRBJ2-2; D gene: NA; V gene: TRBV29-1; clone size: few
CDR3 protein: CASSRTANEKLFF; CDR3 DNA: TGTGCCAGCAGCCGGACAGCTAATGAAAAACTGTTTTTT; CDR3 length: 13; J gene: TRBJ1-4; D gene: NA; V gene: TRBV7-9; clone size: NA
CDR3 protein: CASSLGGTSGGNEQFF; CDR3 DNA: TGTGCCAGCAGCCTAGGGGGGACTAGCGGGGGGAATGAGCAGTTCTTC; CDR3 length: 16; J gene: TRBJ2-1; D gene: TRBD2; V gene: TRBV11-2; clone size: few
CDR3 protein: CSATAGYAYEQYF; CDR3 DNA: TGCAGTGCTACAGCGGGATACGCCTACGAGCAGTACTTC; CDR3 length: 13; J gene: TRBJ2-7; D gene: TRBD2; V gene: TRBV20-1; clone size: few
CDR3 protein: CASSLGEVGYNEQFF; CDR3 DNA: TGTGCCAGCAGCTTAGGGGAGGTGGGCTACAATGAGCAGTTCTTC; CDR3 length: 15; J gene: TRBJ2-1; D gene: NA; V gene: TRBV7-7; clone size: NA
CDR3 protein: CASSFITGGADSPLHF; CDR3 DNA: TGCGCCAGCAGCTTTATAACAGGGGGCGCGGATTCACCCCTCCACTTT; CDR3 length: 16; J gene: TRBJ1-6; D gene: TRBD1; V gene: TRBV5-1; clone size: NA
CDR3 protein: CASSLTGKNYEQYF; CDR3 DNA: TGTGCCAGCAGCTTAACAGGGAAAAACTACGAGCAGTACTTC; CDR3 length: 14; J gene: TRBJ2-7; D gene: NA; V gene: TRBV7-9; clone size: many
CDR3 protein: CASSLTNLYGYTF; CDR3 DNA: TGTGCCAGCAGTCTGACAAACCTCTATGGCTACACCTTC; CDR3 length: 13; J gene: TRBJ1-2; D gene: NA; V gene: TRBV7-2; clone size: few
CDR3 protein: CASSQRTYEQYF; CDR3 DNA: TGTGCCAGCAGCCAACGAACCTACGAGCAGTACTTC; CDR3 length: 12; J gene: TRBJ2-7; D gene: NA; V gene: TRBV3-1; clone size: NA
CDR3 protein: CASSFSLGGYTF; CDR3 DNA: TGTGCCAGCAGTTTTTCCTTAGGTGGCTACACCTTC; CDR3 length: 12; J gene: TRBJ1-2; D gene: NA; V gene: TRBV12-3/TRBV12-4; clone size: NA
CDR3 protein: CASILGDRGCDEQFF; CDR3 DNA: TGTGCCAGCATCCTCGGGGACAGGGGGTGCGATGAGCAGTTCTTC; CDR3 length: 15; J gene: TRBJ2-1; D gene: TRBD1; V gene: TRBV25-1; clone size: NA